These 24 T cell receptor beta chains originate from one sample sequenced in a study of T cell responses to AZD1222 COVID-19 vaccine. The data were produced by immunoSEQ multiplex PCR, yet TCRdb's version contains in-frame clones alone and is incomplete. The sample lists around 140,000 clones; 75% to 95% were seen once. The input for sequencing was peripheral blood, taken on day 0 of AZD1222 vaccination. The source is an adult in good health.

The rearrangement links TRBV12-3 or TRBV12-4 to TRBJ1-2; D might be TRBD1 (5 bases). The CDR3 sequence is 13 residues long. Trimming took 6 bases from V and 4 from J, leaving 12 bases between them. CDR3 loop: CASSTRGTYGYTF. CDR3 DNA: TGTGCCAGCAGCACTCGGGGGACCTATGGCTACACCTTC.

The chain employs TRBV28 and TRBJ2-7; the D is unclear. This CDR3 has 15 residues. Looked up from germline, CDR1 is MDHEN and CDR2 is SYDVKM. V lost 10 bases and J lost 5, with 24 bases in between. This CDR3 is CATSTGVGRTHEQYF. The CDR3, as DNA: TGTGCCACCTCCACTGGGGTGGGAAGGACCCACGAGCAGTACTTC. Drawing the rest from reference TRBV28 and TRBJ2-7, the complete variable domain is DVKVTQSSRYLVKRTGEKVFLECVQDMDHENMFWYRQDPGLGLRLIYFSYDVKMKEKGDIPEGYSVSREKKERFSLILESASTNQTSMYLCATSTGVGRTHEQYFGPGTRLTVT.

The chain carries TRBV7-6 and TRBJ2-1; D perhaps matches TRBD1 (5 bases). CDR3 length equals 14 residues. V was clipped by 7 bases and J by 3 bases, with 13 bases between them. Germline V lookup: CDR1 SGHVS, CDR2 FNYEAQ. The CDR3 nucleotides read TGTGCCAGCACGCCAGACAGCGTCTACAATGAGCAGTTCTTC. Translated, it gives CASTPDSVYNEQFF.

The CDR3 loop reads CASSEKRGFF. The CDR3 region has the DNA TGTGCCAGCAGTGAAAAGAGAGGGTTCTTC. This rearrangement joins TRBV2 to TRBJ2-1; D is unresolved. Per germline, CDR1 SNHLY and CDR2 FYNNEI. The CDR3 loop spans 10 amino acids. With 2 bases removed from V and 15 bases from J, the gap between germline ends came to 8 bases.

The chain recombines TRBV4-3 with TRBJ1-5; D gene uncertain. This CDR3 is built from 14 residues. Germline lookup yields CDR1 LGHNA and CDR2 YSLEER. Trimming cost V 0 bases and J 8 bases, with 11 bases left between them. CDR3 protein: CASSQDSIGEPQHF. CDR3 nucleotide sequence: TGCGCCAGCAGCCAAGATTCGATAGGCGAGCCCCAGCATTTT.

The genes are TRBV6-4 and TRBJ2-2; no reliable D call. Per germline, CDR1 MRHNA and CDR2 SNTAGT. Between the trimmed V and J ends, which lost 4 bases and 5 bases, there was a span of 11 bases. CDR3 length equals 14 residues. The CDR3 sequence: CASSGTTSTGELFF. CDR3 coding DNA: TGTGCCAGCAGTGGCACTACAAGTACCGGGGAGCTGTTTTTT.

Remarks on this clone: A junction end diverges from the germline sequence, so it may reflect a read error. The V gene is TRBV5-1, the J gene TRBJ2-7, with TRBD1 matching 10 bases. Looked up from germline, CDR1 is SGHRS and CDR2 is YFSETQ. The CDR3 runs 15 residues. The chain's CDR3 is CASRLGQGLPYEQYF. The CDR3 DNA follows: TGCGCCAGCAGGTTGGGACAGGGGCTTCCCTACGAGCAGTACTTC.

The chain recombines TRBV9 with TRBJ1-1; D might be TRBD1 (5 bases). Per germline, CDR1 SGDLS and CDR2 YYNGEE. Between the trimmed V and J ends, which lost 3 bases and 2 bases, there was a span of 20 bases. The CDR3 runs 17 residues. CDR3 nucleotides: TGTGCCAGCAGCGGAGCCGAGACGACAGTCTTTAACACTGAAGCTTTCTTT. This codes for CASSGAETTVFNTEAFF. Full variable domain (remainder filled in from reference TRBV9 and TRBJ1-1): DSGVTQTPKHLITATGQRVTLRCSPRSGDLSVYWYQQSLDQGLQFLIQYYNGEERAKGNILERFSAQQFPDLHSELNLSSLELGDSALYFCASSGAETTVFNTEAFFGQGTRLTVV.

The chain employs TRBV19 and TRBJ2-3; 8 bases are a match to TRBD1. V shed 3 bases, J shed 3 bases, and the junction held 2 bases outside the gene matches. In germline, CDR1 is LNHDA, CDR2 SQIVND (reference sequence). The CDR3 runs to 14 residues. DNA for the CDR3: TGTGCCAGTAGTATTCAGGGGGCGACAGATACGCAGTATTTT. Translation gives CASSIQGATDTQYF.

As for this clone: The identical CDR3 is also encoded by other nucleotide sequences in the sample. The V and J genes are TRBV2 and TRBJ1-1; TRBD1 is a possible D gene (5 bases). The CDR3 runs to 13 residues. Germline CDR1 is SNHLY and CDR2 is FYNNEI. V was clipped by 3 bases and J by 1 base, with 6 bases between them. CDR3 amino acids: CASSEQGNTEAFF. The CDR3 DNA sequence: TGTGCCAGCAGTGAGCAGGGGAACACTGAAGCTTTCTTT.

This chain links TRBV11-2 with TRBJ2-7, with D possibly called TRBD1 or TRBD2 (5 bases each). CDR3 length equals 12 residues. The V gene lost 0 bases and the J gene lost 8 bases, with 8 bases spanning the gap. The germline gives CDR1 SGHAT, CDR2 FQNNGV. CDR3 bases: TGTGCCAGCAGCTTAGATAGGGACCAGCAGTACTTC. Its protein product is CASSLDRDQQYF.

The rearrangement uses TRBV10-3 and TRBJ1-5; D is ambiguous. Germline V gene data show CDR1 as ENHRY and CDR2 as SYGVKD. This CDR3 has 13 amino acids. Trimming took 6 bases from V and 5 from J, leaving 11 bases between them. Written as DNA, the CDR3 is TGTGCCATCAGGAACTACAGAGATCAGCCCCAGCATTTT. It encodes CAIRNYRDQPQHF.

The rearrangement uses TRBV7-2 and TRBJ1-3; perhaps TRBD1 as D (5 bases). Deletions cut 4 bases from V and 0 bases from J, with 19 bases between. Per the germline V gene, CDR1 is SGHTA and CDR2 is FQGNSA. The CDR3 loop spans 18 amino acids. Here the CDR3 reads CASSYEGTVSFSGNTIYF. The CDR3 bases are TGTGCCAGCAGCTACGAGGGGACGGTGTCTTTCTCTGGAAACACCATATATTTT.

V is TRBV4-3 and J is TRBJ1-1; D call uncertain. The CDR3 runs 15 residues. V lost 1 base, J lost 2 bases, and 11 bases lay in between. The germline gives CDR1 LGHNA, CDR2 YSLEER. The CDR3 DNA follows: TGCGCCAGCAGCCAAGTGGTCGGCAGCAACACTGAAGCTTTCTTT. It specifies CASSQVVGSNTEAFF.

This sequence joins TRBV3-1 (or the pseudogene TRBV3-2) and TRBJ2-5; D call uncertain. Trimming cost V 3 bases and J 5 bases, with 7 bases left between them. The CDR3 runs 12 residues. Looked up from germline, CDR1 is LGHDT and CDR2 is YNNKEL (reference sequence). DNA for the CDR3: TGTGCCAGCAGCCAGGGTGGGGAGACCCAGTACTTC. This encodes CASSQGGETQYF.

V and J are TRBV6-2 or TRBV6-3 and TRBJ2-5; D unresolved. V lost 4 bases and J lost 5, with 17 bases in between. The germline gives CDR1 MNHEY, CDR2 SVGEGT. The CDR3 covers 15 residues. The CDR3 spells CASSFRPGLGETQYF. Written as DNA, the CDR3 is TGTGCCAGCAGTTTTCGACCGGGTTTGGGCGAGACCCAGTACTTC.

The chain couples TRBV6-2 or TRBV6-3 to TRBJ2-3; the D gene is possibly TRBD2 (6 bases). Germline lookup yields CDR1 MNHEY and CDR2 SVGEGT. V was trimmed by 2 bases and J by 1 base, leaving 13 bases between them. This CDR3 is built from 16 residues. The CDR3 DNA sequence: TGTGCCAGCAGTTACCCCCCGGGAGAGGGCACAGATACGCAGTATTTT. Protein product: CASSYPPGEGTDTQYF.

This chain joins TRBV2 and TRBJ1-4; unclear D gene. The CDR3 consists of 15 residues. In germline, CDR1 is SNHLY, CDR2 FYNNEI. Trimming stripped 8 bases from V and 4 bases from J, with 17 bases between. Written as DNA, the CDR3 is TGTGCCAGCTCCCCCCTCACGGCGGATAATGAAAAACTGTTTTTT. Translating gives CASSPLTADNEKLFF.

This clone was detected only once. The chain joins TRBV7-9 to TRBJ1-1, with D maybe TRBD1 (5 bases). Germline values: CDR1 SEHNR, CDR2 FQNEAQ (reference sequence). The CDR3 covers 14 residues. V lost 2 bases and J lost 6, with 13 bases in between. CDR3 coding DNA: TGTGCCAGCAGCTTACCCACGGGGGGAGCTGAAGCTTTCTTT. Translation: CASSLPTGGAEAFF.

This chain links TRBV27 with TRBJ2-1; D call uncertain. Germline loops: CDR1 MNHEY, CDR2 SMNVEV (reference sequence). The CDR3 length is 13 residues. Trimming left V 3 bases short and J 8 bases short, with 11 bases between. The CDR3 region is CASSFSRVDEQFF. In nucleotides, the CDR3 is TGTGCCAGCAGTTTCAGTCGCGTCGATGAGCAGTTCTTC.

The chain has TRBV27 and TRBJ1-1, with TRBD1 as a possible D gene (5 bases). Trimming removed 5 bases from V and 4 bases from J, with 20 bases in between. The germline V gene has CDR1 MNHEY and CDR2 SMNVEV (reference sequence). This CDR3 is 16 amino acids long. The chain's CDR3 is CASSLPSDSMGTEAFF. Here the CDR3 DNA reads TGTGCCAGCAGTCTGCCTTCTGACAGTATGGGCACTGAAGCTTTCTTT.

The chain combines TRBV5-1 with TRBJ2-5, with 8 bases matching TRBD1. Trimming took 1 base from V and 5 from J; bases not matched to a gene: 22. Germline values: CDR1 SGHRS, CDR2 YFSETQ. The length of the CDR3 is 20 residues. In DNA form, the CDR3 reads TGCGCCAGCAGCTTGTTCGTCGTGAGGGCAGGGGGCAAGGAGGTGGAGACCCAGTACTTC. Encoded protein: CASSLFVVRAGGKEVETQYF.

The chain has TRBV5-1 and TRBJ2-7; no firm D call. The CDR3 consists of 13 residues. Germline assignment: CDR1 SGHRS and CDR2 YFSETQ. V shed 5 bases and J shed 5 bases, with 14 bases lying between them. The CDR3 reads CASSGQTFNEQYF. DNA for the CDR3: TGCGCCAGCAGTGGTCAAACTTTTAACGAGCAGTACTTC.

The chain couples TRBV7-9 to TRBJ1-1; D unresolved. The germline CDR1 and CDR2 sequences are SEHNR and FQNEAQ (reference sequence). CDR3 size: 14 residues. V was clipped by 1 base and J by 1 base, with 7 bases between them. CDR3 nucleotides: TGTGCCAGCAGCTTAGGGACGGCGAACACTGAAGCTTTCTTT. It encodes CASSLGTANTEAFF.